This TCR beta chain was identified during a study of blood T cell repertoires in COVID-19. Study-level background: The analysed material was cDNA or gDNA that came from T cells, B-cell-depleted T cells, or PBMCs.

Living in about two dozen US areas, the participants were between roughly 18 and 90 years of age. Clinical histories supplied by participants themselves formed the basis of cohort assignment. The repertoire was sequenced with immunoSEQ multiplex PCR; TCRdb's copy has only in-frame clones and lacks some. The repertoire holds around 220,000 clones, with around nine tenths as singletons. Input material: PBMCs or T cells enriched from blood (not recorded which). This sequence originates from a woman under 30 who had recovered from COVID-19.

The CDR3 sequence is CASSQVGGAYGYTF. The DNA for the CDR3 is TGCGCCAGCAGCCAAGTGGGAGGCGCCTATGGCTACACCTTC. The chain employs TRBV4-3 and TRBJ1-2; D remains ambiguous. V lost 1 base to trimming and J lost 4 bases, with 10 bases between them. Germline V gene sequence: CDR1 LGHNA, CDR2 YSLEER. The CDR3 is 14 amino acids.